The clone carrying this T cell receptor (beta chain) was seen a single time. The germline CDR1 and CDR2 sequences are MDHEN and SYDVKM. Trimming removed 11 bases at V and 4 bases at J, with 18 bases between. CDR3 length: 14 residues. Clones were read by immunoSEQ multiplex PCR, and TCRdb kept only the in-frame ones, dropping some. The sample includes 55,000 to 75,000 clones, roughly nine tenths of them seen just once. This sample is drawn from a study of T cells in localized non-small cell lung cancer. J is TRBJ1-3 and V is TRBV28; possible D gene TRBD1, 5 bases. The sample here was peripheral blood, taken before any cancer treatment. This receptor was taken from a male donor aged 60 or over with stage III squamous cell lung carcinoma. The CDR3, as DNA: TGTGCCTGTCTGTCCGGGACCTTGGGAAACACCATATATTTT. Its protein product is CACLSGTLGNTIYF.